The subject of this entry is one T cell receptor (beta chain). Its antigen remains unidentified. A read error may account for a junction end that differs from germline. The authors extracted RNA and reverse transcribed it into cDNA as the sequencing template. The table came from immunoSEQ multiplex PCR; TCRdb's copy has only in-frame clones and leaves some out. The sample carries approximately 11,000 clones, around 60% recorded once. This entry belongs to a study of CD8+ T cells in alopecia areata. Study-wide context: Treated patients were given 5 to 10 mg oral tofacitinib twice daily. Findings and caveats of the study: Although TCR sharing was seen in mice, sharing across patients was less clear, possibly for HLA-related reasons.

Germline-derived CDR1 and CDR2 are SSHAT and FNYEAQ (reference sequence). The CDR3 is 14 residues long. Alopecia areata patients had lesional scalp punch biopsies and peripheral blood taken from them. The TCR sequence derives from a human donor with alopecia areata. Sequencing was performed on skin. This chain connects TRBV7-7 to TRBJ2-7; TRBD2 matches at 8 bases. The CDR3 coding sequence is TGTGCTAGCAGCTTAGCCGGGAGGGCCTACGAGCAGTACTTC. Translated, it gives CASSLAGRAYEQYF.